This entry describes one T cell receptor (beta chain). The antigen remains undetermined. This sample was taken from a study of shared clonotypes between healthy human individuals. Study as a whole: Aged 18 to 49, the donors were a couple of women and three men.

The CDR3 has 14 residues. The V end lost 6 bases, the J end lost 3 bases, and 12 bases lay between the germline ends. Germline loops: CDR1 SGHVS, CDR2 FQNEAQ. TCRdb's copy holds only in-frame clones and misses some; the assay was immunoSEQ multiplex PCR. The sample yields hundreds of thousands of clones, approximately 96% seen once. In the naive CD8 group, cells lacked CD45RO and were positively selected for CCR7, so terminally differentiated effector memory CD45RA+ cells were left out. Study outcomes and limitations: The four-donor shared clonotypes exceeded non-shared clonotypes in generation probability, with non-shared ones scoring lower.

The sequenced material came from naive CD8+ T cells sorted from blood. This TCR was recovered from a woman aged 25 to 39 in good health. The chain is built from TRBV7-8 and TRBJ2-1, with TRBD2 as a possible D gene (6 bases). CDR3 sequence (DNA): TGTGCCAGCAGAATAAGCGGGCACTACAATGAGCAGTTCTTC. It yields the protein CASRISGHYNEQFF.